These T cell receptor beta chains were read from a single sample in a study of blood T cell repertoires in COVID-19. Some clones are missing from TCRdb's copy, which holds only in-frame ones; the method was immunoSEQ multiplex PCR. This sample has roughly 110,000 clones, with roughly 86% found just once. Sequencing was done on a sample of peripheral blood. The receptors stem from a man in his forties or fifties with acute or convalescent COVID-19. Each CDR3 is given with its conserved first and last residue. The D gene is left open where the match is weak.

j_gene: TRBJ1-4
v_gene: TRBV2
d_gene: NA
CDR3aa: CASTGSQGTNEKLFF

j_gene: TRBJ2-7
v_gene: TRBV7-9
d_gene: NA
CDR3aa: CASSPVQTGSYEQYF

j_gene: TRBJ2-5
v_gene: TRBV6-6
d_gene: TRBD2
CDR3aa: CASSQRLAGAGWSWTQYF

j_gene: TRBJ1-3
v_gene: TRBV18
d_gene: TRBD1
CDR3aa: CASSLGQGITGNTIYF

j_gene: TRBJ2-7
v_gene: TRBV11-2
d_gene: NA
CDR3aa: CASSVGRSPTYEQYF

j_gene: TRBJ1-2
v_gene: TRBV21-1
d_gene: NA
CDR3aa: CASSTLSRTGDGSYGYTF

j_gene: TRBJ1-4
v_gene: TRBV15
d_gene: TRBD1
CDR3aa: CATSREKVGTEGEKLFF

j_gene: TRBJ1-4
v_gene: TRBV2
d_gene: TRBD1
CDR3aa: CATRQGVEKLFF

j_gene: TRBJ1-2
v_gene: TRBV30
d_gene: NA
CDR3aa: CAWIGGPGYGYTF

j_gene: TRBJ2-5
v_gene: TRBV12-5
d_gene: TRBD2
CDR3aa: CASGPPLAGGRLETQYF

j_gene: TRBJ1-5
v_gene: TRBV19
d_gene: NA
CDR3aa: CASSIGLPPQPQHF

j_gene: TRBJ2-7
v_gene: TRBV11-2
d_gene: NA
CDR3aa: CASSRDSNSIEQYF

j_gene: TRBJ2-7
v_gene: TRBV4-3
d_gene: TRBD2
CDR3aa: CASSQDLSNAGGRYEQYF

j_gene: TRBJ1-2
v_gene: TRBV30
d_gene: NA
CDR3aa: CAWSAGAGGYTF

j_gene: TRBJ1-1
v_gene: TRBV6-5
d_gene: NA
CDR3aa: CASSYVSAEAFF

j_gene: TRBJ1-4
v_gene: TRBV11-2
d_gene: TRBD1
CDR3aa: CASSLAGGNEKLFF

j_gene: TRBJ2-7
v_gene: TRBV5-6
d_gene: NA
CDR3aa: CASSYLQDSYEQYF

j_gene: TRBJ1-5
v_gene: TRBV2
d_gene: TRBD1
CDR3aa: CASSEALTGEVPQHF

j_gene: TRBJ2-1
v_gene: TRBV7-9
d_gene: NA
CDR3aa: CASGNRVYNEQFF

j_gene: TRBJ2-3
v_gene: TRBV3-1/TRBV3-2
d_gene: TRBD2
CDR3aa: CASSQDPLAGGTQYF

j_gene: TRBJ1-2
v_gene: TRBV7-2
d_gene: NA
CDR3aa: CASSLGNDRTGYTF

j_gene: TRBJ1-2
v_gene: TRBV28
d_gene: NA
CDR3aa: CASKSAGEGYTF

j_gene: TRBJ1-1
v_gene: TRBV3-1/TRBV3-2
d_gene: NA
CDR3aa: CASSQDRRSTEAFF

j_gene: TRBJ2-4
v_gene: TRBV5-1
d_gene: TRBD2
CDR3aa: CASQVDHPGGKNIQYF

j_gene: TRBJ1-4
v_gene: TRBV19
d_gene: NA
CDR3aa: CASSSVISDEKLFF

j_gene: TRBJ2-7
v_gene: TRBV6-6
d_gene: NA
CDR3aa: CASSPQGYEQYF

j_gene: TRBJ1-4
v_gene: TRBV18
d_gene: NA
CDR3aa: CASSQLTNEKLFF

j_gene: TRBJ1-5
v_gene: TRBV4-2
d_gene: NA
CDR3aa: CASSQVGGATTQDSNQPQHF

j_gene: TRBJ1-2
v_gene: TRBV29-1
d_gene: TRBD1
CDR3aa: CSVDSSLGQANGYTF

j_gene: TRBJ2-7
v_gene: TRBV2
d_gene: TRBD1
CDR3aa: CASSVGATGSNFQYF

j_gene: TRBJ1-6
v_gene: TRBV6-5
d_gene: NA
CDR3aa: CASSYSVAENSPLHF

j_gene: TRBJ2-1
v_gene: TRBV10-3
d_gene: TRBD2
CDR3aa: CAISEPGLAGGPRYNEQFF

j_gene: TRBJ2-2
v_gene: TRBV30
d_gene: NA
CDR3aa: CASRTFFTGELFF

j_gene: TRBJ2-3
v_gene: TRBV5-8
d_gene: NA
CDR3aa: CASSLVGTLGTDTQYF

j_gene: TRBJ1-4
v_gene: TRBV13
d_gene: TRBD1
CDR3aa: CASSLRTGAFATNEKLFF

j_gene: TRBJ1-2
v_gene: TRBV5-5
d_gene: NA
CDR3aa: CASSPGHPNYGYTF

j_gene: TRBJ2-7
v_gene: TRBV4-1
d_gene: TRBD1
CDR3aa: CASSREPGQGAGEQYF

j_gene: TRBJ1-2
v_gene: TRBV5-4
d_gene: TRBD1
CDR3aa: CASSLGQGNGYTF

j_gene: TRBJ1-1
v_gene: TRBV5-4
d_gene: NA
CDR3aa: CASSLDWANTEAFF

j_gene: TRBJ2-1
v_gene: TRBV19
d_gene: TRBD2
CDR3aa: CASSGGSSGRPHNEQFF

j_gene: TRBJ2-7
v_gene: TRBV19
d_gene: NA
CDR3aa: CASSIRTTTYEQYF

j_gene: TRBJ1-6
v_gene: TRBV11-3
d_gene: NA
CDR3aa: CASSLDPNSPLHF

j_gene: TRBJ2-2
v_gene: TRBV7-8
d_gene: TRBD2
CDR3aa: CASSLTLAGGTGELFF

j_gene: TRBJ2-3
v_gene: TRBV4-1
d_gene: NA
CDR3aa: CASRPDITDTQYF